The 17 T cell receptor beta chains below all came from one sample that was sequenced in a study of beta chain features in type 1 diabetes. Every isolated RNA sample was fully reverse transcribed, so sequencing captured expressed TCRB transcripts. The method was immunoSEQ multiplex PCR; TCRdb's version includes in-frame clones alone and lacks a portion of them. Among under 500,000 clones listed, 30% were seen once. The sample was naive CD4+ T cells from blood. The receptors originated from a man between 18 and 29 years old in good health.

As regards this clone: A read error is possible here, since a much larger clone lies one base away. As DNA, the CDR3 is TGTGCCAGCAGCACTTACAATGAGCAGTTCTTC. It codes for CASSTYNEQFF. The chain links TRBV5-6 to TRBJ2-1; the D is unclear. This CDR3 spans 11 amino acids. V lost 4 bases to trimming and J lost 4 bases, with 3 bases between them. Germline CDR1 is SGHDT and CDR2 is YYEEEE.

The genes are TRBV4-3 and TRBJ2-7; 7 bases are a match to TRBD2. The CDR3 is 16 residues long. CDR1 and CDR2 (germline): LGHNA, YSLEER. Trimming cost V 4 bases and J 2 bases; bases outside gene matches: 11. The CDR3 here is CASSRLRDSGAYEQYF. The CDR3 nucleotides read TGCGCCAGCAGCCGACTTCGAGACAGCGGGGCCTACGAGCAGTACTTC.

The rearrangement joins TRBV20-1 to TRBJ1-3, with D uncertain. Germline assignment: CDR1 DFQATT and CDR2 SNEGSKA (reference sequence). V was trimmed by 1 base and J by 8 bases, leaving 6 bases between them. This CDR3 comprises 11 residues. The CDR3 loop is CSARAWDTIYF. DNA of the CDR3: TGCAGTGCTAGAGCCTGGGACACCATATATTTT.

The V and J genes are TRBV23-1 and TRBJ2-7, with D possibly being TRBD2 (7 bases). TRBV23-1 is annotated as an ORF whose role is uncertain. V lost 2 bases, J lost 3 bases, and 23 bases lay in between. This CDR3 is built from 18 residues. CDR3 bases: TGCGCCAGCAGTCAAGGATCCAGCGGGACAAGACGACTCTACGAGCAGTACTTC. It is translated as CASSQGSSGTRRLYEQYF.

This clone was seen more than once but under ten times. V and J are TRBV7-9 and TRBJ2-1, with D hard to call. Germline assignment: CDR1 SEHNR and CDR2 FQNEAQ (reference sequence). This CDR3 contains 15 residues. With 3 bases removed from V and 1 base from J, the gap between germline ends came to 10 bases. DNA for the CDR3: TGTGCCAGCAGCTTCCGAAGCCCGTCCTACAATGAGCAGTTCTTC. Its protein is CASSFRSPSYNEQFF. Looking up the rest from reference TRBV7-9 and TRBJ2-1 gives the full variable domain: DTGVSQNPRHKITKRGQNVTFRCDPISEHNRLYWYRQTLGQGPEFLTYFQNEAQLEKSRLLSDRFSAERPKGSFSTLEIQRTEQGDSAMYLCASSFRSPSYNEQFFGPGTRLTVL.

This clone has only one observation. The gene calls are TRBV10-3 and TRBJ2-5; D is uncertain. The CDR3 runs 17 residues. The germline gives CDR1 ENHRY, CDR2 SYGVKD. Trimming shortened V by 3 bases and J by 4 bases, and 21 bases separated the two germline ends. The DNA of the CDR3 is TGTGCCATCAGTGACCCTGTGGCCGACGTGAACCGAGAGACCCAGTACTTC. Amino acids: CAISDPVADVNRETQYF.

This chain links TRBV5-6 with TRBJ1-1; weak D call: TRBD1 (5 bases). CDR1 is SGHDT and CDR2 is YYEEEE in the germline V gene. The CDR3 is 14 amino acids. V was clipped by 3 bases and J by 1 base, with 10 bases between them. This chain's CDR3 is CASSSGQWNTEAFF. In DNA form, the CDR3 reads TGTGCCAGCAGCTCCGGACAATGGAACACTGAAGCTTTCTTT. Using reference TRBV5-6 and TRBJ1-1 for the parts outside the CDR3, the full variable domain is DAGVTQSPTHLIKTRGQQVTLRCSPKSGHDTVSWYQQALGQGPQFIFQYYEEEERQRGNFPDRFSGHQFPNYSSELNVNALLLGDSALYLCASSSGQWNTEAFFGQGTRLTVV.

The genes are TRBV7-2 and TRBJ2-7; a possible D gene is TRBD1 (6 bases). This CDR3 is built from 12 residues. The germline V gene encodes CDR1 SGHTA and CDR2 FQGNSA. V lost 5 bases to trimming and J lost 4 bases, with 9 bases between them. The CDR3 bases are TGTGCCAGCAGCGCACAGGGATACGAGCAGTACTTC. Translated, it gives CASSAQGYEQYF.

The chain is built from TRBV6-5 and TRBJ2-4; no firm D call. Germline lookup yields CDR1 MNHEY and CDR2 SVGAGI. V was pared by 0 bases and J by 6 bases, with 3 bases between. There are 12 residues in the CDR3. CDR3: CASSYSGNIQYF. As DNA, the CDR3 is TGTGCCAGCAGTTACTCGGGAAACATTCAGTACTTC.

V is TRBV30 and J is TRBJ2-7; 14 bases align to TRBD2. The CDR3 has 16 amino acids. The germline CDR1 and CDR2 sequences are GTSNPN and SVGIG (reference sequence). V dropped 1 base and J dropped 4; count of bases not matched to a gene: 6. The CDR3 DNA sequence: TGTGCCTGGAGTGATCCAGGGACTAGCGGGAGTTACGAGCAGTACTTC. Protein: CAWSDPGTSGSYEQYF. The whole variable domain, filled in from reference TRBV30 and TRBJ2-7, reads SQTIHQWPATLVQPVGSPLSLECTVEGTSNPNLYWYRQAAGRGLQLLFYSVGIGQISSEVPQNLSASRPQDRQFILSSKKLLLSDSGFYLCAWSDPGTSGSYEQYFGPGTRLTVT.

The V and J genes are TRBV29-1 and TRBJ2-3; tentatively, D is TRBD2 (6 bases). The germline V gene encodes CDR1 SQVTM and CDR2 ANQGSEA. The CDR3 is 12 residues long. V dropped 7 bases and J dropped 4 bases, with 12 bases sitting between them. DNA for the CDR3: TGCAGCGGCGTTACGGGGGCAGATACGCAGTATTTT. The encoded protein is CSGVTGADTQYF.

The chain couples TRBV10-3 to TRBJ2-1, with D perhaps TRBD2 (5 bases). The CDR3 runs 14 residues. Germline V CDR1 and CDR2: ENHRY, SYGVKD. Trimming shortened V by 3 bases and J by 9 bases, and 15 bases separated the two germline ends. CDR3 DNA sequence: TGTGCCATCAGTGACGGTGGTAGCGAAAGTGAGCAGTTCTTC. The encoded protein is CAISDGGSESEQFF.

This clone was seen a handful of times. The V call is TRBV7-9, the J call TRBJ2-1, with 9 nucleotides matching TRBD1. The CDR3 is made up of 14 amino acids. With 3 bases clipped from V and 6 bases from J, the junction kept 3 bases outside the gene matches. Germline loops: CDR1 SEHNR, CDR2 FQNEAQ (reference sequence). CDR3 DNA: TGTGCCAGCAGCTTTGGACAGGGGATCAATGAGCAGTTCTTC. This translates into CASSFGQGINEQFF.

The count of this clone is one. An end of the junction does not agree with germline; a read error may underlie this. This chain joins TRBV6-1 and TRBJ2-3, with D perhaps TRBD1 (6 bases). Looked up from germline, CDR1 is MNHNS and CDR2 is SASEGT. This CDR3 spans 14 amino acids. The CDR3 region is CAGSAGAYTDTQYF. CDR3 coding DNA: TGTGCCGGCAGTGCAGGGGCCTACACAGATACGCAGTATTTT.

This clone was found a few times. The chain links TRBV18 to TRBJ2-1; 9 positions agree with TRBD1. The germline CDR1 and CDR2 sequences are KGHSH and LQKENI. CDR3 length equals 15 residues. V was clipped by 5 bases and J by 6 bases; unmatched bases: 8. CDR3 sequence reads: CASSSSGQGGNEQFF. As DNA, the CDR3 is TGTGCCAGCTCATCATCGGGACAGGGTGGCAATGAGCAGTTCTTC. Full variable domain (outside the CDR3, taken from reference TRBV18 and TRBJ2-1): NAGVMQNPRHLVRRRGQEARLRCSPMKGHSHVYWYRQLPEEGLKFMVYLQKENIIDESGMPKERFSAEFPKEGPSILRIQQVVRGDSAAYFCASSSSGQGGNEQFFGPGTRLTVL.

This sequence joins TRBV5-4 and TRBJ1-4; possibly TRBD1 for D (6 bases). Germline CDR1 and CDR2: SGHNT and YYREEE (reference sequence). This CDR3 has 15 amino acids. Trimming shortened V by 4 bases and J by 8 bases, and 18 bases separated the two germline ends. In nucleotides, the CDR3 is TGTGCCAGCAGCCCCGGGGGACAAAACGAGGAAAAACTGTTTTTT. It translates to CASSPGGQNEEKLFF.

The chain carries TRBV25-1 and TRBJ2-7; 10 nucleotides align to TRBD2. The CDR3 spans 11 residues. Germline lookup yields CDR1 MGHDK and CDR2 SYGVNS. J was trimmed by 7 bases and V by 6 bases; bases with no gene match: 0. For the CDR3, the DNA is TGTGCCAGCAGACTAGCGGGAGAGCAGTACTTC. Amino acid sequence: CASRLAGEQYF.